This T cell receptor (beta chain) was sequenced during a study of tumor-infiltrating lymphocytes in primary liver carcinoma. Study context: These were node-negative, non-metastatic T1-T3 tumors of roughly 4.2 to 10 cm. Study conclusions and caveats: Blood had a significantly lower top-250-clone fraction than tumors did (p = 0.039).

Researchers drew blood RNA from unsorted whole blood and extracted germline DNA as well. Note on this clonotype: Its antigen is currently unknown. One end of the junction varies from germline; a read error may be responsible.

Total RNA (roughly 550 ng) served as template for TCR beta cDNA synthesis primed by a constant-region primer. A slightly modified ARM-PCR protocol with three nested multiplex PCR rounds produced these TCR beta libraries. The opening two PCR rounds, 10 cycles each, paired TRBV1-TRBV30 forward primers with a C-beta reverse primer. One entry per CDR3 protein, called by TCRdb with MiXCR from the multiplex PCR reads. The sample gives about 200,000 distinct CDR3 sequences, roughly two thirds of which show up once; 6% to 8.5% is in the top ten. CDR3 size: 13 residues. Germline CDR1 reads MNHNS; CDR2 reads SASEGT.

V and J are TRBV6-1 and TRBJ2-7, with D possibly being TRBD1 (5 bases). The sample taken for sequencing was peripheral blood. The sequence was collected from a woman in her fifties or sixties with primary liver carcinoma and hepatitis B virus infection. In nucleotides, the CDR3 is TGTGCCAGCAGGCAGGGATGGTTCAACGAGCGGTACTTC. This translates into CASRQGWFNERYF.